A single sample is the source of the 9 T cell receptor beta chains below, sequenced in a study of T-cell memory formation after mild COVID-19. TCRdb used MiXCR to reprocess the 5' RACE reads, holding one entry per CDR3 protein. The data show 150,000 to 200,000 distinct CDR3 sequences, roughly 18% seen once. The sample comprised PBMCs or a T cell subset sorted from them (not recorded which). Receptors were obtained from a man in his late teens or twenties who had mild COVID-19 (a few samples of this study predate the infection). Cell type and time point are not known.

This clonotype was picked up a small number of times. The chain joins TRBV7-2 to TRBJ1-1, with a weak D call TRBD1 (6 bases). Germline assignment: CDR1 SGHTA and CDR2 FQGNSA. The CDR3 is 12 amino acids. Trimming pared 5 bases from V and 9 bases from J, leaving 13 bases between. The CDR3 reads CASSPDSPKAFF. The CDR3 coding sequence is TGTGCCAGCAGCCCGGACAGCCCAAAAGCTTTCTTT.

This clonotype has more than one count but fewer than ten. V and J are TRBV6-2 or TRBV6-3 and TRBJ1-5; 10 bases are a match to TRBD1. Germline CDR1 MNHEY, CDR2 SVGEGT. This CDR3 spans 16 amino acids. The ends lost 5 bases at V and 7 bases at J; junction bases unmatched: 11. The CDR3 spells CASSEFGGQGIQPQHF. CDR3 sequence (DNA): TGTGCCAGCAGTGAGTTTGGGGGACAGGGGATCCAGCCCCAGCATTTT.

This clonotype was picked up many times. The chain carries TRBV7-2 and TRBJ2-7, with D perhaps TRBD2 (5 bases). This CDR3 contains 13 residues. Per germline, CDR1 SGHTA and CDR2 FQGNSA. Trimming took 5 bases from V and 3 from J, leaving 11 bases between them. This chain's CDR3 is CASSVDGIYEQYF. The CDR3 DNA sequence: TGTGCCAGCAGCGTTGACGGGATCTACGAGCAGTACTTC.

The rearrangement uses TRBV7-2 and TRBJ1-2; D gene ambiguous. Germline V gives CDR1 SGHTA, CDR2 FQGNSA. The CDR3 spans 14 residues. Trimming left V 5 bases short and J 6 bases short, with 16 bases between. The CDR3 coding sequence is TGTGCCAGCAGCCCCCTTGGCGGGGATAATGGCTACACCTTC. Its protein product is CASSPLGGDNGYTF. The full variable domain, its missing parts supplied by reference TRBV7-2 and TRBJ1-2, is GAGVSQSPSNKVTEKGKDVELRCDPISGHTALYWYRQSLGQGLEFLIYFQGNSAPDKSGLPSDRFSAERTGGSVSTLTIQRTQQEDSAVYLCASSPLGGDNGYTFGSGTRLTVV.

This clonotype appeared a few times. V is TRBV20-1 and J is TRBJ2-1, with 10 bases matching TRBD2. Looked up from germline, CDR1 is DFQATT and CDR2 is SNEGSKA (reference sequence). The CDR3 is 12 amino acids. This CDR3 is CALAGVLNEQFF. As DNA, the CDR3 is TGCGCGCTAGCGGGGGTTCTCAATGAGCAGTTCTTC.

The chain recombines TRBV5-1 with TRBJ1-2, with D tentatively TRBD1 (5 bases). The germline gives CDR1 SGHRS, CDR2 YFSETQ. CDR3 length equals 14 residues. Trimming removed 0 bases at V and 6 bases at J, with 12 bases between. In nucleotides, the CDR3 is TGCGCCAGCAGCTTGGATTCAGGGAGAAATGGCTACACCTTC. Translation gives CASSLDSGRNGYTF.

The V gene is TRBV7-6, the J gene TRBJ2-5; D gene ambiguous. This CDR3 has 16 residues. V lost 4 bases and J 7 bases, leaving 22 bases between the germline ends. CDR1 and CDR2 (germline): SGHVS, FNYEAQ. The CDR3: CASSYTSPQLPGTQYF. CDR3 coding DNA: TGTGCCAGCAGCTACACCAGCCCTCAGCTCCCGGGGACCCAGTACTTC. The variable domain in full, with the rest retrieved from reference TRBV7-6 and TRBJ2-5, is GAGVSQSPRYKVTKRGQDVALRCDPISGHVSLYWYRQALGQGPEFLTYFNYEAQQDKSGLPNDRFSAERPEGSISTLTIQRTEQRDSAMYRCASSYTSPQLPGTQYFGPGTRLLVL.

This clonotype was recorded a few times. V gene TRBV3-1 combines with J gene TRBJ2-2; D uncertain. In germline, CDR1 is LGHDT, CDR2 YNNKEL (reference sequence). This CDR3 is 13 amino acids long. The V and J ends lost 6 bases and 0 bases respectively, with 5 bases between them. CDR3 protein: CASRSSNTGELFF. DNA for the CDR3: TGTGCCAGCAGGTCTTCGAACACCGGGGAGCTGTTTTTT.

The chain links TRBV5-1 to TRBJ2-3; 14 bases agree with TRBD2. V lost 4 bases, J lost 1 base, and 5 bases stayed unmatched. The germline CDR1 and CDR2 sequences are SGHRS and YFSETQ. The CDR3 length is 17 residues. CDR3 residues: CASSRLAGGPGTDTQYF. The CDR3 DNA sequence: TGCGCCAGCAGCCGACTAGCGGGGGGGCCTGGCACAGATACGCAGTATTTT.